Listed here are 21 T cell receptor beta chains from one sample, sequenced in a study of blood T cell repertoires in COVID-19. TCRdb's copy holds only in-frame clones and misses some; the assay was immunoSEQ multiplex PCR. The table has fewer than 180,000 clones, approximately 83% seen once; the top ten hold about 3.5%. Material: peripheral blood. Source of these receptors: a man between 65 and 85 years old with acute or convalescent COVID-19.

The chain couples TRBV7-2 to TRBJ1-1; D gene uncertain. Germline V gene lookup returns CDR1 SGHTA and CDR2 FQGNSA. Trimming pared 1 base from V and 1 base from J, leaving 7 bases between. The CDR3 contains 14 residues. The CDR3 sequence: CASSLGSRNTEAFF. The CDR3 DNA follows: TGTGCCAGCAGCTTAGGGTCGAGGAACACTGAAGCTTTCTTT.

CDR3 loop: CASSARRGSGSDTQYF. For the CDR3, the DNA is TGTGCCAGCAGCGCCCGGCGCGGGAGCGGTTCAGATACGCAGTATTTT. The rearrangement joins TRBV9 to TRBJ2-3; 7 positions agree with TRBD2. CDR1 and CDR2 from the germline V gene are SGDLS and YYNGEE. The CDR3 sequence is 16 residues long. V shed 3 bases and J 4 bases; nucleotides not matched to a gene: 11.

A remark on this clone: Relative to the germline gene, one junction end is altered; a read error may explain this. For the CDR3, the DNA is TGTGCTAGCAGCCCGGGACTAGGAAGTCGGGATGAGCAGTTCTTC. This gives the protein CASSPGLGSRDEQFF. The rearrangement links TRBV7-7 to TRBJ2-1; TRBD2 aligns across 8 bases. The CDR3 runs to 15 residues. Germline CDR1 and CDR2: SSHAT and FNYEAQ (reference sequence).

This clone turned up a few times. The genes are TRBV14 and TRBJ1-6; D is ambiguous. The V and J ends lost 1 base and 10 bases respectively, with 8 bases between them. Germline CDR1 SGHDN, CDR2 FVKESK. The CDR3 covers 13 residues. CDR3 amino acids: CASSQVDSSPLHF. The CDR3 bases are TGTGCCAGCAGCCAAGTAGATTCATCACCCCTCCACTTT.

The V gene is TRBV4-3, the J gene TRBJ2-1; 7 bases are shared with TRBD2. The germline V gene encodes CDR1 LGHNA and CDR2 YSLEER. This CDR3 has 15 amino acids. V trimming: 4 bases; J trimming: 8 bases; junction bases outside the gene matches: 11. The CDR3 here is CASSRNRLAVDEQFF. In DNA, the CDR3 is TGCGCCAGCAGCCGGAACAGACTAGCTGTCGATGAGCAGTTCTTC.

The V gene is TRBV27, the J gene TRBJ2-2; D might be TRBD2 (8 bases). This CDR3 is built from 17 residues. Trimming took 4 bases from V and 3 from J, leaving 18 bases between them. CDR1 MNHEY and CDR2 SMNVEV come from the germline V gene (reference sequence). The CDR3 coding sequence is TGTGCCAGCAGTTGGCGGGGGGACAGCAGCTACACCGGGGAGCTGTTTTTT. This codes for CASSWRGDSSYTGELFF.

The chain employs TRBV11-2 and TRBJ2-7; TRBD1 matches 8 bases. Germline values: CDR1 SGHAT, CDR2 FQNNGV. The CDR3 length is 14 residues. V dropped 2 bases and J dropped 3; count of bases not matched to a gene: 3. This chain's CDR3 is CASSLQDRDYEQYF. The DNA for the CDR3 is TGTGCCAGCAGCTTACAGGACAGGGACTACGAGCAGTACTTC.

This sequence joins TRBV5-1 and TRBJ2-2; 8 positions agree with TRBD2. The germline V gene has CDR1 SGHRS and CDR2 YFSETQ. V was clipped by 5 bases and J by 1 base; unmatched bases: 4. The length of the CDR3 is 15 residues. The CDR3 reads CASSVAGGNTGELFF. In nucleotides, the CDR3 is TGCGCCAGCAGTGTGGCGGGAGGGAACACCGGGGAGCTGTTTTTT. The entire variable domain, with the rest obtained from reference TRBV5-1 and TRBJ2-2, is as follows: KAGVTQTPRYLIKTRGQQVTLSCSPISGHRSVSWYQQTPGQGLQFLFEYFSETQRNKGNFPGRFSGRQFSNSRSEMNVSTLELGDSALYLCASSVAGGNTGELFFGEGSRLTVL.

The chain joins TRBV30 to TRBJ2-1; D gene ambiguous. V was clipped by 3 bases and J by 0 bases, with 9 bases between them. CDR1 is GTSNPN, CDR2 SVGIG, per germline (reference sequence). This CDR3 comprises 14 residues. CDR3 DNA: TGTGCCTGGAGGCAGGTGAGCTCCTACAATGAGCAGTTCTTC. Protein sequence: CAWRQVSSYNEQFF.

The V call is TRBV21-1, the J call TRBJ2-1; the DNA was not used to check the table's D call, TRBD2. TRBV21-1 is classified as a pseudogene. CDR3 length: 16 amino acids. This CDR3 is CASSSSIGTSGYEQFF. The CDR3 DNA sequence: TGTGCCAGCAGCTCCTCTATCGGGACTAGCGGTTATGAGCAGTTCTTC.

This clone appeared a single time. The V gene is TRBV7-8, the J gene TRBJ1-4; 7 bases are shared with TRBD1. The CDR3 is 15 amino acids. With 5 bases clipped from V and 3 bases from J, the junction kept 6 bases outside the gene matches. CDR1 is SGHVS and CDR2 is FQNEAQ in the germline V gene. This CDR3 is CASSATGESNEKLFF. CDR3 nucleotides: TGTGCCAGCAGCGCAACAGGGGAGTCTAATGAAAAACTGTTTTTT.

This chain links TRBV9 with TRBJ2-5; TRBD1 matches 12 bases. This CDR3 has 21 residues. V lost 0 bases to trimming and J lost 2 bases; unmatched junction nucleotides: 17. Looked up from germline, CDR1 is SGDLS and CDR2 is YYNGEE. The CDR3 bases are TGTGCCAGCAGCGTAGCAGTCGGGACAGGGGGCATCGCGGGGACACAAGAGACCCAGTACTTC. Protein: CASSVAVGTGGIAGTQETQYF. The variable domain in full, completed from reference TRBV9 and TRBJ2-5, reads DSGVTQTPKHLITATGQRVTLRCSPRSGDLSVYWYQQSLDQGLQFLIQYYNGEERAKGNILERFSAQQFPDLHSELNLSSLELGDSALYFCASSVAVGTGGIAGTQETQYFGPGTRLLVL.

This clone was seen a few times. The CDR3 DNA sequence: TGTGCCAGCAGCCGGACAGGGGAGGCCTACGAGCAGTACTTC. This gives the protein CASSRTGEAYEQYF. V gene TRBV28 combines with J gene TRBJ2-7; 9 bases are shared with TRBD1. Trimming took 6 bases from V and 2 from J; bases not matched to a gene: 5. Germline CDR1 MDHEN, CDR2 SYDVKM. The CDR3 is 14 amino acids. Together with reference TRBV28 and TRBJ2-7, the CDR3 gives the full variable domain: DVKVTQSSRYLVKRTGEKVFLECVQDMDHENMFWYRQDPGLGLRLIYFSYDVKMKEKGDIPEGYSVSREKKERFSLILESASTNQTSMYLCASSRTGEAYEQYFGPGTRLTVT.

This chain uses TRBV12-5 with TRBJ2-5; 8 bases are a match to TRBD2. The germline V gene has CDR1 LGHNT and CDR2 FRNRAP. The CDR3 is 13 amino acids. Trimming cost V 7 bases and J 5 bases; bases outside gene matches: 6. CDR3 protein: CASAPPGGETQYF. The CDR3 nucleotides are TGTGCTAGTGCTCCTCCGGGGGGGGAGACCCAGTACTTC. The complete variable domain, with remaining parts taken from reference TRBV12-5 and TRBJ2-5, reads DARVTQTPRHKVTEMGQEVTMRCQPILGHNTVFWYRQTMMQGLELLAYFRNRAPLDDSGMPKDRFSAEMPDATLATLKIQPSEPRDSAVYFCASAPPGGETQYFGPGTRLLVL.

In the case of this clone: In the same sample, other DNA sequences code for this CDR3. The V and J genes are TRBV5-1 and TRBJ2-7; TRBD1 matches at 8 bases. There are 13 residues in the CDR3. Germline loops: CDR1 SGHRS, CDR2 YFSETQ. The ends lost 4 bases at V and 2 bases at J; junction bases unmatched: 2. CDR3 sequence: CASSPDRAYEQYF. The CDR3 nucleotides read TGCGCCAGCAGCCCGGACAGGGCCTACGAGCAGTACTTC.

The CDR3 nucleotides are TGTGCCAGTAGCGGGACAGGGAATCAGCCCCAGCATTTT. This sequence encodes CASSGTGNQPQHF. The J gene is TRBJ1-5, the V gene TRBV19; 9 bases match TRBD1. The CDR3 is 13 amino acids. Germline trimming cut 6 bases from V and 4 bases from J; bases unmatched to any gene: 1. Germline values: CDR1 LNHDA, CDR2 SQIVND (reference sequence).

The gene calls are TRBV19 and TRBJ2-1; a possible D gene is TRBD2 (6 bases). The CDR3 length is 14 residues. Germline values: CDR1 LNHDA, CDR2 SQIVND (reference sequence). Trimming stripped 5 bases from V and 4 bases from J, with 12 bases between. CDR3 sequence (DNA): TGTGCCAGTAGTGCGGGGTACGCTTACAATGAGCAGTTCTTC. This codes for CASSAGYAYNEQFF.

The chain recombines TRBV4-2 with TRBJ1-2, with 8 bases aligning to TRBD1. With 4 bases clipped from V and 3 bases from J, the junction kept 7 bases outside the gene matches. Germline V CDR1 and CDR2: LGHNA, YNFKEQ. The CDR3 covers 15 residues. CDR3 sequence reads: CASSPGTGEHYGYTF. CDR3 nucleotides: TGTGCCAGCAGCCCCGGGACAGGAGAGCACTATGGCTACACCTTC.

This chain connects TRBV14 to TRBJ2-1, with 7 bases aligning to TRBD2. The CDR3 runs to 20 residues. Germline-derived CDR1 and CDR2 are SGHDN and FVKESK. Losses at the gene ends were 0 bases for V and 0 bases for J; bases not matched to a gene: 14. The CDR3 region is CASSQEVPSGGGISYNEQFF. Written as DNA, the CDR3 is TGTGCCAGCAGCCAAGAAGTGCCTAGCGGAGGAGGGATCTCCTACAATGAGCAGTTCTTC.

The V gene is TRBV12-3 or TRBV12-4, the J gene TRBJ2-7; 11 nucleotides match TRBD1. The CDR3 extends over 13 amino acids. With 7 bases clipped from V and 8 bases from J, the junction kept 7 bases outside the gene matches. The CDR3: CASTGTGGFQQYF. The DNA for the CDR3 is TGTGCCAGCACCGGGACAGGGGGATTCCAGCAGTACTTC.

DNA of the CDR3: TGCAGCGGGGGACTAGCTTGGTACAATGAGCAGTTCTTC. It specifies CSGGLAWYNEQFF. V is TRBV29-1 and J is TRBJ2-1; 9 bases are shared with TRBD2. This CDR3 region has 13 residues. The V gene end was trimmed by 7 bases and the J gene end by 4 bases; junction bases not matched to a gene: 5. The germline CDR1 and CDR2 sequences are SQVTM and ANQGSEA.